The 17 T cell receptor beta chains below all came from one sample that was sequenced in a study of immune evolution from preneoplasia to lung adenocarcinoma. The data were produced by immunoSEQ multiplex PCR, yet TCRdb's version contains in-frame clones alone and is incomplete. The profile shows about 8,600 clones, 80% to 85% of them singletons. The sequencing input was FFPE minimally invasive lung adenocarcinoma tissue. The receptors here all came from a donor of 70 years or more with lung adenocarcinoma.

The gene calls are TRBV9 and TRBJ2-3, with unresolved D. Germline CDR1 reads SGDLS; CDR2 reads YYNGEE. The CDR3 spans 15 residues. V lost 0 bases to trimming and J lost 0 bases, with 8 bases between them. CDR3 DNA sequence: TGTGCCAGCAGCGTAGTCAGTGGTAGCACAGATACGCAGTATTTT. Translation: CASSVVSGSTDTQYF.

There are a few counts of this clone. The CDR3 sequence: CASIGGSANTGELFF. As DNA, the CDR3 is TGTGCCAGCATCGGGGGCTCGGCGAACACCGGGGAGCTGTTTTTT. The chain uses TRBV28 and TRBJ2-2, with D perhaps being TRBD1 or TRBD2 (6 bases each). Germline values: CDR1 MDHEN, CDR2 SYDVKM. This CDR3 spans 15 amino acids. V lost 7 bases and J 0 bases, leaving 12 bases between the germline ends.

V usage is TRBV29-1 and J usage is TRBJ2-3; 9 bases line up with TRBD2. The CDR3 extends over 14 amino acids. Germline V gene data show CDR1 as SQVTM and CDR2 as ANQGSEA. The trim removed 7 bases at V and 4 bases at J, leaving 9 bases unmatched. In DNA form, the CDR3 reads TGCAGCGCGGTTAGCGGGAGAGGGGCAGATACGCAGTATTTT. This gives the protein CSAVSGRGADTQYF.

This clone was seen only a few times. This sequence joins TRBV25-1 and TRBJ2-1, with no clear D. The V and J ends lost 5 bases and 5 bases respectively, with 4 bases between them. Germline values: CDR1 MGHDK, CDR2 SYGVNS. The CDR3 is made up of 11 amino acids. The CDR3 protein is CASSSNNEQFF. Written as DNA, the CDR3 is TGTGCCAGCAGTTCGAACAATGAGCAGTTCTTC.

The chain carries TRBV2 and TRBJ2-7; tentative D call: TRBD1 (5 bases). The CDR3 has 13 residues. The V gene lost 4 bases and the J gene lost 6 bases, with 13 bases spanning the gap. The germline CDR1 and CDR2 sequences are SNHLY and FYNNEI. CDR3 in amino acids: CASSAQGTVEQYF. Here the CDR3 DNA reads TGTGCCAGCAGTGCCCAGGGAACGGTCGAGCAGTACTTC.

In this sample, this clone turned up a few times. The J gene is TRBJ1-1, the V gene TRBV4-1; 9 bases match TRBD1. V lost 2 bases, J lost 1 base, and 11 bases stayed unmatched. The CDR3 has 18 residues. CDR1 and CDR2 (germline): MGHRA, YSYEKL. CDR3 nucleotides: TGCGCCAGCAGCCAAACCGTGACAGGGGGACTTGGGAACACTGAAGCTTTCTTT. As protein: CASSQTVTGGLGNTEAFF.

J is TRBJ2-1 and V is TRBV7-6, with D tentatively TRBD2 (7 bases). Trimming took 1 base from V and 9 from J, leaving 16 bases between them. The germline CDR1 and CDR2 sequences are SGHVS and FNYEAQ. There are 15 residues in the CDR3. The DNA of the CDR3 is TGTGCCAGCAGCTTAGAGGGGGGGGCGGATAGTGAGCAGTTCTTC. Its translation is CASSLEGGADSEQFF.

This clone was seen just once. V usage is TRBV27 and J usage is TRBJ2-3, with unresolved D. Germline values: CDR1 MNHEY, CDR2 SMNVEV (reference sequence). There are 15 residues in the CDR3. V was pared by 0 bases and J by 2 bases, with 9 bases between. This CDR3 is CASSLSWVPTDTQYF. CDR3 in DNA: TGTGCCAGCAGTTTATCTTGGGTACCCACAGATACGCAGTATTTT.

A few counts support this clone. This rearrangement joins TRBV6-6 to TRBJ2-1; D gene unclear. Germline CDR1 and CDR2: MNHNY and SVGAGI (reference sequence). Deletions cut 4 bases from V and 5 bases from J, with 15 bases between. CDR3 length: 15 amino acids. CDR3 coding DNA: TGTGCCAGCAGTTTCGACGGGCAGCTAAACAATGAGCAGTTCTTC. This encodes CASSFDGQLNNEQFF.

The gene calls are TRBV6-1 and TRBJ2-1; D possibly corresponds to TRBD1 (6 bases). This CDR3 spans 14 amino acids. V was clipped by 7 bases and J by 7 bases, with 17 bases between them. Germline lookup yields CDR1 MNHNS and CDR2 SASEGT. DNA for the CDR3: TGTGCCAGCATAAGCAGGGGCTCTACAAATGAGCAGTTCTTC. Translating gives CASISRGSTNEQFF.

A few counts support this clone. The chain links TRBV10-1 to TRBJ2-1; 11 positions match TRBD2. This CDR3 region has 16 residues. The germline CDR1 and CDR2 sequences are WNHNN and SYGVQD (reference sequence). Germline trimming cut 0 bases from V and 4 bases from J; bases unmatched to any gene: 2. The CDR3 here is CASSESLAGGYNEQFF. The CDR3 DNA reads as TGCGCCAGCAGTGAGTCTCTAGCGGGAGGATACAATGAGCAGTTCTTC.

The V call is TRBV7-8, the J call TRBJ2-1; TRBD2 matches 8 bases. J was trimmed by 4 bases and V by 1 base; bases with no gene match: 9. The CDR3 spans 17 residues. Germline V gives CDR1 SGHVS, CDR2 FQNEAQ. The CDR3 nucleotides read TGTGCCAGCAGCTTAGTATCCCGGACTAGCAGTTACAATGAGCAGTTCTTC. It translates to CASSLVSRTSSYNEQFF.

This chain connects TRBV6-6 to TRBJ2-1; the match to TRBD2 covers 11 bases. The CDR3 is 16 residues long. V shed 4 bases and J 9 bases; nucleotides not matched to a gene: 11. Looked up from germline, CDR1 is MNHNY and CDR2 is SVGAGI (reference sequence). The CDR3: CASSSLAGGPFGEQFF. The CDR3 bases are TGTGCCAGCAGTTCCTTAGCGGGAGGGCCATTCGGTGAGCAGTTCTTC.

The chain carries TRBV18 and TRBJ2-5; 7 bases fit TRBD1. The CDR3 runs 15 residues. The germline V gene has CDR1 KGHSH and CDR2 LQKENI. The trim removed 0 bases at V and 5 bases at J, leaving 6 bases unmatched. The CDR3 reads CASSPPGRQGETQYF. CDR3 bases: TGTGCCAGCTCACCACCGGGGAGACAGGGCGAGACCCAGTACTTC.

There are a few counts of this clone. The chain joins TRBV6-1 to TRBJ1-2; 8 bases line up with TRBD1. Germline-derived CDR1 and CDR2 are MNHNS and SASEGT. V lost 4 bases and J lost 6; bases outside the gene matches: 7. The CDR3 has 14 residues. The CDR3, as DNA: TGTGCCAGCAGTGTAGACCCAGGGGGCAATGGCTACACCTTC. Protein: CASSVDPGGNGYTF.

The chain uses TRBV20-1 and TRBJ2-5; D remains unclear. The DNA end lines up better with TRBJ2-7; the J call may be wrong. Germline loops: CDR1 DFQATT, CDR2 SNEGSKA (reference sequence). This CDR3 region has 11 residues. CDR3 loop: CSATLLGEQYF. The CDR3 DNA is TGCAGTGCTACCCTTTTGGGCGAGCAGTACTTC.

The sample holds one count of this clone. This rearrangement joins TRBV2 to TRBJ2-1, with D perhaps matching TRBD1 (6 bases). CDR1 SNHLY and CDR2 FYNNEI come from the germline V gene. V lost 5 bases to trimming and J lost 6 bases, with 23 bases between them. The CDR3 covers 17 residues. In DNA form, the CDR3 reads TGTGCCAGCAGTTACGAAAGACAGGCCAGTTCGGTCAATGAGCAGTTCTTC. The encoded protein is CASSYERQASSVNEQFF.